The source of this TCR beta chain is a study of human T cells and chemical hapten exposure. TCRdb fed the RACE reads into MiXCR, producing one record per CDR3 protein. This table holds around 110,000 distinct CDR3 sequences, around 10% found once. Described time point: patch test 1, 2 weeks after DPC sensitization. Documented treatment: therapeutic diphenylcyclopropenone sensitization with weekly scalp DPC. Germline V gives CDR1 SGHDN, CDR2 FVKESK. V was trimmed by 0 bases and J by 2 bases, leaving 19 bases between them. The CDR3 extends over 18 amino acids. This chain uses TRBV14 with TRBJ1-2; D might be TRBD1 (5 bases). Sequenced material: whole blood, taken in connection with sensitization to the hapten diphenylcyclopropenone (DPC). The sequence was collected from a woman aged 45 to 65 with alopecia areata. Some clones in this sample may be carry-over from other donors' samples. The CDR3 reads CASSQEARRVLWNYGYTF. The CDR3 DNA reads TGTGCCAGCAGCCAAGAGGCTCGCAGGGTACTGTGGAACTATGGCTACACCTTC.